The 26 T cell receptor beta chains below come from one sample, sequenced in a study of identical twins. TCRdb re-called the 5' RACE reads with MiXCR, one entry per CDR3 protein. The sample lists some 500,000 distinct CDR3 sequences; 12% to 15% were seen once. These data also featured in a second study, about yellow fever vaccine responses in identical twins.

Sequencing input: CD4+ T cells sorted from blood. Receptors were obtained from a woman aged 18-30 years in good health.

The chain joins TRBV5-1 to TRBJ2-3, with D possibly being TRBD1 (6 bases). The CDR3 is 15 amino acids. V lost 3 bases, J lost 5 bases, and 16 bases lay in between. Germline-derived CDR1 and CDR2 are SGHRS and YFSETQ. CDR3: CASSSPGTLGDTQYF. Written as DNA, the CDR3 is TGCGCCAGCAGCTCCCCCGGGACACTCGGAGATACGCAGTATTTT.

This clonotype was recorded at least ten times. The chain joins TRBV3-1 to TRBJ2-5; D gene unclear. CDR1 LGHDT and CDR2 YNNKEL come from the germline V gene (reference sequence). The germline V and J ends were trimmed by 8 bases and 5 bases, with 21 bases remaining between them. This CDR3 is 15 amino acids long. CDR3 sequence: CASRPLEFSSETQYF. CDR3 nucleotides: TGTGCCAGCCGGCCACTCGAGTTCTCTTCGGAGACCCAGTACTTC.

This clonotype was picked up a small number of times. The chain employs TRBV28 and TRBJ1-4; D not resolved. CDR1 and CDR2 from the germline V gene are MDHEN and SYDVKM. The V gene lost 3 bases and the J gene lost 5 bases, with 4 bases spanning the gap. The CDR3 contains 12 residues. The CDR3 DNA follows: TGTGCCAGCAGTTTGCCCAATGAAAAACTGTTTTTT. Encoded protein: CASSLPNEKLFF. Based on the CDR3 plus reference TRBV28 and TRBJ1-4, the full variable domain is DVKVTQSSRYLVKRTGEKVFLECVQDMDHENMFWYRQDPGLGLRLIYFSYDVKMKEKGDIPEGYSVSREKKERFSLILESASTNQTSMYLCASSLPNEKLFFGSGTQLSVL.

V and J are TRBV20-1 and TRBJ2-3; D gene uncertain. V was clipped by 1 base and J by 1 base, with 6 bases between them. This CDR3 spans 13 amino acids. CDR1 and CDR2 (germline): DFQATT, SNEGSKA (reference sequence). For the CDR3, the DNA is TGCAGTGCTAGAGCCAGTGGCACAGATACGCAGTATTTT. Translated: CSARASGTDTQYF.

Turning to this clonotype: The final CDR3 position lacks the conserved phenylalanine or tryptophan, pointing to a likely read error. CDR3 loop: CASSQEAKSSPLHL. CDR3 in DNA: TGTGCCAGCAGCCAAGAAGCAAAGAGTTCACCCCTCCACCTT. The chain uses TRBV14 and TRBJ1-6; D gene ambiguous. Trimming stripped 0 bases from V and 9 bases from J, with 9 bases between. In germline, CDR1 is SGHDN, CDR2 FVKESK. This CDR3 has 14 amino acids.

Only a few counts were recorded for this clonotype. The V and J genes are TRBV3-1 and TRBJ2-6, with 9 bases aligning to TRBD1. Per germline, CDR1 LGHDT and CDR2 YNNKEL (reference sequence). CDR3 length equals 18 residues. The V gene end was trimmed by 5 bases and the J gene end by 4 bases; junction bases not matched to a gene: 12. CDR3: CASSSRPGTGRGANVLTF. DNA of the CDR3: TGTGCCAGCAGCTCCCGTCCCGGGACAGGGAGAGGGGCCAACGTCCTGACTTTC.

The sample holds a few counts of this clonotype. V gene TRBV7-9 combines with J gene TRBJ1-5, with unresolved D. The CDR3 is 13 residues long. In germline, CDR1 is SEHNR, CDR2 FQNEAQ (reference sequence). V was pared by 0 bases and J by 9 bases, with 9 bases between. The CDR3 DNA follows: TGTGCCAGCAGCTTAGCCCTATTTGGGCCCCAGCATTTT. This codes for CASSLALFGPQHF.

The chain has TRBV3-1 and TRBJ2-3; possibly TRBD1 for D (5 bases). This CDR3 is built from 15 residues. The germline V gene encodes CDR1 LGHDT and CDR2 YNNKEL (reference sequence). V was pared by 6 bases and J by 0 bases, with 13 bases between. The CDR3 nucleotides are TGTGCCAGCAGTCCTTGGCAGGGTAGCACAGATACGCAGTATTTT. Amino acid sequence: CASSPWQGSTDTQYF.

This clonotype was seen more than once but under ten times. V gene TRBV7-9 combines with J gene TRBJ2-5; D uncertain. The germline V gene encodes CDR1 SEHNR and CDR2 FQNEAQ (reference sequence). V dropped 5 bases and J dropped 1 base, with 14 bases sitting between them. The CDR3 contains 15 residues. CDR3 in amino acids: CASSTIGRTQETQYF. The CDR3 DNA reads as TGTGCCAGCAGCACTATCGGGCGGACCCAAGAGACCCAGTACTTC.

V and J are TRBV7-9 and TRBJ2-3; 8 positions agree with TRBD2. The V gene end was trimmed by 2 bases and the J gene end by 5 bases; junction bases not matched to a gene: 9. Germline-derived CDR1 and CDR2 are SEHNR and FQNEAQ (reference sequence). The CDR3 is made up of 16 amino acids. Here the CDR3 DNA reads TGTGCCAGCAGCTTATCCTCGGGAGGGCTCGGAGATACGCAGTATTTT. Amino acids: CASSLSSGGLGDTQYF.

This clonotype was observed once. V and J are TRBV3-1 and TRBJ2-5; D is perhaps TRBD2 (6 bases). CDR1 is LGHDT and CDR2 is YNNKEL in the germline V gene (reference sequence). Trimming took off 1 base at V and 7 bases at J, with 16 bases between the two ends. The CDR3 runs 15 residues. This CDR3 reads CASSQGERAGGTQYF. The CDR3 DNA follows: TGTGCCAGCAGCCAAGGGGAGAGGGCCGGGGGGACCCAGTACTTC.

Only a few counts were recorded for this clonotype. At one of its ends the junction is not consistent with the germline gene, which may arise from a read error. The CDR3 loop is CASSLEGQKEDF. DNA of the CDR3: TGCGCCAGCAGCTTGGAAGGACAAAAGGAGGACTTC. This chain uses TRBV5-1 with TRBJ1-2, with a tentative D call TRBD1 (5 bases). Germline lookup yields CDR1 SGHRS and CDR2 YFSETQ. The CDR3 is made up of 12 amino acids.

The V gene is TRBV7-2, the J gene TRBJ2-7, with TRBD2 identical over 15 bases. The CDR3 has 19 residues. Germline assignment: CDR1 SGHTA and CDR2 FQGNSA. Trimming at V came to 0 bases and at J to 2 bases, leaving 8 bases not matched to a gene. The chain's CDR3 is CASSLARTSGGAMTYEQYF. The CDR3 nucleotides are TGTGCCAGCAGCTTAGCAAGGACTAGCGGGGGGGCCATGACCTACGAGCAGTACTTC.

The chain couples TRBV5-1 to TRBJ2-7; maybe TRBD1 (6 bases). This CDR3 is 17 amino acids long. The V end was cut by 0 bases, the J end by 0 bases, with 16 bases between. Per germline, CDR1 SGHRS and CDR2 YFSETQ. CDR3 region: CASSLVGWDTHSYEQYF. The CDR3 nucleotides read TGCGCCAGCAGCTTGGTTGGATGGGACACCCACTCCTACGAGCAGTACTTC.

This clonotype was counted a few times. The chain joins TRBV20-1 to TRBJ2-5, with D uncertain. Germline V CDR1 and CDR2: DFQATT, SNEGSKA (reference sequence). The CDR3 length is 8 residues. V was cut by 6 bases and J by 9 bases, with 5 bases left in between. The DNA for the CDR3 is TGCAGTGCGGGTCCCCAGTACTTC. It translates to CSAGPQYF.

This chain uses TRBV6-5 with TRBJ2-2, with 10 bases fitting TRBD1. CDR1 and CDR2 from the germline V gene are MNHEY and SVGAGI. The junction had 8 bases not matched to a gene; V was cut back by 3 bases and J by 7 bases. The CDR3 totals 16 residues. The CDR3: CASSYFGTGVLGELFF. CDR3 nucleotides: TGTGCCAGCAGTTATTTTGGGACAGGGGTTCTCGGGGAGCTGTTTTTT.

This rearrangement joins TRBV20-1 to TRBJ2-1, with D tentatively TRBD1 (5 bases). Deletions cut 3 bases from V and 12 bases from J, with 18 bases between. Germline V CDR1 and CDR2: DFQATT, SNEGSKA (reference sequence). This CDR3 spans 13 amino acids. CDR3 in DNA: TGCAGTGCTAGCCTTTCTTTTCAGGGTGGGCAGTTCTTC. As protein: CSASLSFQGGQFF.

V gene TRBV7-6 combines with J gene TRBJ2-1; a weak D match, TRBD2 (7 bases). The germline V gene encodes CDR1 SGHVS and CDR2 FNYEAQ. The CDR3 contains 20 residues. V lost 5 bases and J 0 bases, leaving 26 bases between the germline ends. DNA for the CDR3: TGTGCCAGCAGCCGTGAATGGGGGGGGGCCCTTAGAAGCTCCTACAATGAGCAGTTCTTC. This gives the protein CASSREWGGALRSSYNEQFF.

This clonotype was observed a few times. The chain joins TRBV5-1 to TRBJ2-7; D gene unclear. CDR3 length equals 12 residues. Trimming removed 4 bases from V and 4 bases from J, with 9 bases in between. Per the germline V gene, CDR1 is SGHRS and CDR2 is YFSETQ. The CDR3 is CASSATTYEQYF. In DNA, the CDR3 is TGCGCCAGCAGCGCTACAACTTACGAGCAGTACTTC.

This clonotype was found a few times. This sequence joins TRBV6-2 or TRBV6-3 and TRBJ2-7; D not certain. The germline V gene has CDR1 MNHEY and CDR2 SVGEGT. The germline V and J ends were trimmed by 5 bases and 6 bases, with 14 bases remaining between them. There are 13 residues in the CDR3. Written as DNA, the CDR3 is TGTGCCAGCAGTGATAGGAGCGCCGGCGAGCAGTACTTC. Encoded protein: CASSDRSAGEQYF.

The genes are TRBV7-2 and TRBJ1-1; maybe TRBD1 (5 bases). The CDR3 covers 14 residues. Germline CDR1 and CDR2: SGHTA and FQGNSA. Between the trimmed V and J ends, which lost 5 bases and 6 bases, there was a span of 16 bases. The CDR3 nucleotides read TGTGCCAGCAGCCAACAGGTTTTGAGGGCTGAAGCTTTCTTT. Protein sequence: CASSQQVLRAEAFF. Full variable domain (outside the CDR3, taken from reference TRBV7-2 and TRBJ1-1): GAGVSQSPSNKVTEKGKDVELRCDPISGHTALYWYRQSLGQGLEFLIYFQGNSAPDKSGLPSDRFSAERTGGSVSTLTIQRTQQEDSAVYLCASSQQVLRAEAFFGQGTRLTVV.

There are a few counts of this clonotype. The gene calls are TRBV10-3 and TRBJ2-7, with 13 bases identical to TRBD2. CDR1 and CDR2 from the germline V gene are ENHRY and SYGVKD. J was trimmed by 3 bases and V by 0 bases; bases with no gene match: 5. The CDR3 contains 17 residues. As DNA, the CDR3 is TGTGCCATCAGTGAGTCCAAACTAGCGGGAGGGCGCTACGAGCAGTACTTC. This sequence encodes CAISESKLAGGRYEQYF.

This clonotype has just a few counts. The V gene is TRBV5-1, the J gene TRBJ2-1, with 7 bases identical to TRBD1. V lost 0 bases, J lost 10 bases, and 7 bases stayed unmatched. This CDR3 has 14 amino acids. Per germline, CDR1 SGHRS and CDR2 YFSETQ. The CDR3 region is CASSLVGTVGEQFF. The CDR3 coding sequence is TGCGCCAGCAGCTTGGTAGGGACAGTGGGGGAGCAGTTCTTC.

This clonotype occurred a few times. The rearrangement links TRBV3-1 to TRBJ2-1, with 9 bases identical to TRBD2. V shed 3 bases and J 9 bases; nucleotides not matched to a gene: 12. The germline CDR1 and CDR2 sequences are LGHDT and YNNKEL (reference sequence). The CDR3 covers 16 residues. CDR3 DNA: TGTGCCAGCAGCCAGGGCGGGAGGGCCGGAAAAGGTGAGCAGTTCTTC. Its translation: CASSQGGRAGKGEQFF.

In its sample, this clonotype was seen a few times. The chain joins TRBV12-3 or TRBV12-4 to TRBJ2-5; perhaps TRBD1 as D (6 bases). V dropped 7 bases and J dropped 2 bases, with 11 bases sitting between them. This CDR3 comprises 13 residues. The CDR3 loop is CASNMDSQETQYF. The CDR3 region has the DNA TGTGCCAGCAACATGGACAGTCAAGAGACCCAGTACTTC.

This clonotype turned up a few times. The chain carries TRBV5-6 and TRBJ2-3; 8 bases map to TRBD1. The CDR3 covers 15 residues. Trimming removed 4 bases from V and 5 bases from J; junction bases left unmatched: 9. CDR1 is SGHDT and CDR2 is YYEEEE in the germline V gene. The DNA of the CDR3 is TGTGCCAGCAGCGGACTTAGGACAGGGCGAGATACGCAGTATTTT. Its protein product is CASSGLRTGRDTQYF.